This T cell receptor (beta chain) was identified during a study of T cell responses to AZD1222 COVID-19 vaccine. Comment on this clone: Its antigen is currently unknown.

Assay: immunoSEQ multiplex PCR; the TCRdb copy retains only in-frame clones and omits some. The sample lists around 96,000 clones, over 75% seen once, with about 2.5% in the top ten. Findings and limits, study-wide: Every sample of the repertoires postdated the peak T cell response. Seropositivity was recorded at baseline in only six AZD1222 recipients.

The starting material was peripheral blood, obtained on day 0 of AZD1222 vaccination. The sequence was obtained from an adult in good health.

The chain's CDR3 is CASSHHSTGTEAFF. The CDR3 DNA follows: TGCGCCAGCAGCCACCACTCGACAGGCACTGAAGCTTTCTTT. The V gene is TRBV4-1, the J gene TRBJ1-1; D is perhaps TRBD1 (6 bases). In germline, CDR1 is MGHRA, CDR2 YSYEKL. CDR3 size: 14 residues. Trimming pared 3 bases from V and 4 bases from J, leaving 12 bases between.